The clone carrying this T cell receptor beta chain was found a few times. Its antigen is unknown. The data originate from a study of CD8 T cells in ankylosing spondylitis. General study results and limits: Matched ankylosing spondylitis synovial fluid reportedly contained a significantly enriched population of disease-linked clones. The disease-linked clones had a CD8+ phenotype and low blood frequencies. What appeared characteristic of ankylosing spondylitis blood was a TCR beta motif of 7 or 8 highly homologous variants. Certain motif variants had earlier appeared in reactive arthritis synovial fluid and blood.

For TCR beta, libraries came from quantitative 5'-RACE with molecular barcodes. Each CDR3 protein is one row after TCRdb ran MiXCR on the 5' RACE reads. Counted here are 350,000 to 550,000 distinct CDR3 sequences, 26% occurring once; the ten biggest clones make up 0.89%. V shed 1 base and J shed 4 bases, with 20 bases lying between them. From germline, CDR1 is SGHVS and CDR2 FNYEAQ. The CDR3 loop spans 17 amino acids. Sequencing was performed on blood, either unsorted or a sorted T cell fraction (not recorded which). V usage is TRBV7-6 and J usage is TRBJ2-7; tentatively, D is TRBD2 (6 bases). The TCR originated in a male donor with ankylosing spondylitis. Written as DNA, the CDR3 is TGTGCCAGCAGCTTAGGTCTGCCGGACGGGAGACTTTACGAGCAGTACTTC. It yields the protein CASSLGLPDGRLYEQYF.